This paragraph covers one T cell receptor (beta chain) sequence. What it binds is not known. These data are taken from a study of identical twins. CDR3 length equals 16 residues. The germline CDR1 and CDR2 sequences are SNHLY and FYNNEI. Deletions cut 7 bases from V and 3 bases from J, with 19 bases between. Findings of the study overall: There is a chance that invariant MAIT and iNKT cells partially muddied zero-insertion analyses. Where beta out-of-frame sequences were concerned, excess twin sharing was weaker. Within cord blood, abundant beta clonotypes carried fewer insertions, but memory repertoires showed no such trend. Among monozygotic twins, out-of-frame TCR alpha sharing exceeded what models predicted.

TCRdb recomputed calls from the 5' RACE reads with MiXCR, one row per CDR3 protein. The data contain 200,000 to 250,000 distinct CDR3 sequences, 7.5% of them singletons. These data are also associated with another study on yellow fever vaccine responses in identical twins.

This rearrangement joins TRBV2 to TRBJ1-5; D is perhaps TRBD1 (6 bases). This clonotype was sampled from a woman aged 18-29 years in good health. Sequencing was done on a sample of CD8+ T cells sorted from blood. CDR3 loop: CASTGRGQKYNQPQHF. CDR3 DNA: TGTGCCAGCACCGGGCGGGGACAAAAATACAATCAGCCCCAGCATTTT. Supplemented by reference TRBV2 and TRBJ1-5, the full variable domain reads EPEVTQTPSHQVTQMGQEVILRCVPISNHLYFYWYRQILGQKVEFLVSFYNNEISEKSEIFDDQFSVERPDGSNFTLKIRSTKLEDSAMYFCASTGRGQKYNQPQHFGDGTRLSIL.